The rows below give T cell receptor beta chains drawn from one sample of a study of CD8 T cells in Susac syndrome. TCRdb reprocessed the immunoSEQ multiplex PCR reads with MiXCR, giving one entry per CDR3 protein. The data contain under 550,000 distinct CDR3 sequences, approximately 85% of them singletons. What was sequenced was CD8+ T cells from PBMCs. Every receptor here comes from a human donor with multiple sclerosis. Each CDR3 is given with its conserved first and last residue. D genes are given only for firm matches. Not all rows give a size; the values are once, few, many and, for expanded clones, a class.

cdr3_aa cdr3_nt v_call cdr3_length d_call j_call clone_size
CASTPGPSTDTQYF TGTGCCAGCACCCCGGGTCCTAGCACAGATACGCAGTATTTT TRBV6-1 14 . TRBJ2-3 few
CASSEGDYNSPLHF TGTGCCAGCAGTGAAGGGGACTATAATTCACCCCTCCACTTT TRBV2 14 . TRBJ1-6 .
CASSPLGTGENSPLHF TGTGCCAGCAGCCCACTTGGGACAGGGGAGAATTCACCCCTCCACTTT TRBV6-1 16 TRBD1 TRBJ1-6 .
CASSLGQGWFVTEAFF TGTGCCAGCAGCCTCGGACAGGGATGGTTTGTTACTGAAGCTTTCTTT TRBV11-2 16 TRBD1 TRBJ1-1 .
CASSQTDVARRLAFF TGTGCCAGCAGCCAAACCGACGTCGCCAGACGCCTAGCTTTCTTT TRBV5-5 15 . TRBJ1-1 .
CASSPLEAYIRGQFF TGTGCCAGCAGTCCGCTAGAGGCTTACATCCGTGGGCAGTTCTTC TRBV27 15 . TRBJ2-1 .
CASSFQGLYYEQYF TGTGCCAGCAGTTTTCAGGGTCTATACTACGAGCAGTACTTC TRBV27 14 . TRBJ2-7 .
CASSLGAGPDTQYF TGCGCCAGCAGCTTGGGCGCAGGCCCAGATACGCAGTATTTT TRBV5-1 14 . TRBJ2-3 .
CASTHGSYAYEQYF TGTGCCAGCACCCACGGCTCCTATGCCTACGAGCAGTACTTC TRBV5-6 14 . TRBJ2-7 .
CASSQSSPQGFVNYGYTF TGTGCCAGCAGCCAATCTAGCCCTCAGGGCTTCGTGAACTATGGCTACACCTTC TRBV3-1 18 . TRBJ1-2 .
CASTPIAGQGIYEQYF TGTGCCAGCACCCCAATAGCGGGACAGGGTATCTACGAGCAGTACTTC TRBV25-1 16 . TRBJ2-7 .
CASSFGTGYNEQFF TGTGCCAGCAGTTTTGGTACAGGGTACAATGAGCAGTTCTTC TRBV27 14 . TRBJ2-1 .
CASSTGKFGTDTQYF TGTGCCAGCAGCACAGGGAAGTTCGGCACAGATACGCAGTATTTT TRBV12-3/TRBV12-4 15 . TRBJ2-3 .
CASRKTATSTDTQYF TGTGCCAGCAGGAAGACGGCGACTAGCACAGATACGCAGTATTTT TRBV2 15 . TRBJ2-3 .
CASSDFYPNSGSTYEQYF TGTGCCAGCAGTGATTTCTACCCCAACTCCGGGTCTACCTACGAGCAGTACTTC TRBV2 18 . TRBJ2-7 .
CASSEYEGGSSYNEQFF TGTGCCAGCAGTGAATATGAGGGCGGGAGCTCCTACAATGAGCAGTTCTTC TRBV25-1 17 TRBD2 TRBJ2-1 .
CASSLVGTPGDTQYF TGTGCCAGCAGCCTAGTCGGGACACCAGGGGATACGCAGTATTTT TRBV7-2 15 . TRBJ2-3 once
CASSEAFLGRAGTDTQYF TGTGCCAGCAGTGAAGCTTTTCTTGGGAGGGCCGGCACAGATACGCAGTATTTT TRBV2 18 TRBD2 TRBJ2-3 .
CASSQDSGGAYEQFF TGTGCCAGCAGCCAAGACAGCGGGGGGGCCTATGAGCAGTTCTTC TRBV3-1 15 TRBD2 TRBJ2-1 .
CASSWVTSGTAYEQYF TGTGCCAGCAGCTGGGTGACTAGCGGGACCGCCTACGAGCAGTACTTC TRBV11-2 16 TRBD2 TRBJ2-7 .
CASSQEATGFYGYTF TGCGCCAGCAGCCAAGAGGCGACAGGTTTCTATGGCTACACCTTC TRBV4-1 15 . TRBJ1-2 once
CASSPSSPLYGYTF TGTGCCAGCAGCCCGTCCTCACCCCTATATGGCTACACCTTC TRBV28 14 . TRBJ1-2 .
CASSLGTGGLQETQYF TGTGCCAGCAGCCTGGGGACAGGGGGTTTACAAGAGACCCAGTACTTC TRBV5-6 16 TRBD1 TRBJ2-5 .
CASSLAGVIDTQYF TGTGCCAGCAGCTTAGCGGGAGTTATAGATACGCAGTATTTT TRBV11-2 14 . TRBJ2-3 .
CASSQEQGDEQYF TGCGCCAGCAGCCAAGAACAGGGAGACGAGCAGTACTTC TRBV4-1 13 . TRBJ2-7 .
CASSQDRGTGNEQYF TGCGCCAGCAGCCAAGATCGCGGGACAGGGAACGAGCAGTACTTC TRBV4-1 15 TRBD1 TRBJ2-7 .
CASSDSGVGGEQFF TGTGCCAGCAGTGACAGCGGGGTGGGCGGTGAGCAGTTCTTC TRBV6-4 14 TRBD2 TRBJ2-1 .
CASSSWTDTYEQYF TGTGCCAGCAGCTCTTGGACAGATACCTACGAGCAGTACTTC TRBV7-2 14 . TRBJ2-7 few
CASSSIGVGSNTEAFF TGTGCCAGCAGTTCTATCGGCGTCGGTTCGAACACTGAAGCTTTCTTT TRBV6-6 16 . TRBJ1-1 .
CASSVEAGGTYEQYF TGTGCCAGCAGCGTGGAAGCGGGGGGAACCTACGAGCAGTACTTC TRBV9 15 TRBD2 TRBJ2-7 .
CASSLTISRQETQYF TGTGCCAGCAGCTTAACAATCTCGCGCCAAGAGACCCAGTACTTC TRBV7-9 15 . TRBJ2-5 .
CAWSNGAGGDEQYF TGTGCCTGGAGTAACGGGGCAGGGGGAGACGAGCAGTACTTC TRBV30 14 TRBD1 TRBJ2-7 .
CASSLGHDRVSSYNEQFF TGCGCCAGCAGCTTGGGCCACGACAGAGTGAGCTCCTACAATGAGCAGTTCTTC TRBV5-1 18 . TRBJ2-1 .
CASSLNLADVTNTGELFF TGTGCCAGCAGCTTGAACCTAGCGGACGTAACGAACACCGGGGAGCTGTTTTTT TRBV5-8 18 TRBD2 TRBJ2-2 .
CASNEQRGSYNEQFF TGTGCCAGCAATGAACAGCGGGGGAGTTACAATGAGCAGTTCTTC TRBV6-1 15 TRBD2 TRBJ2-1 .
CASSLVGTPAYEQYF TGTGCCAGCAGCTTAGTAGGGACACCAGCCTACGAGCAGTACTTC TRBV11-2 15 . TRBJ2-7 once
CSARDVRVGYEQYF TGCAGTGCTAGAGATGTCAGGGTTGGGTACGAGCAGTACTTC TRBV20-1 14 . TRBJ2-7 .
CASSTSTGGNQPQHF TGTGCCAGCAGCACCTCGACAGGGGGTAATCAGCCCCAGCATTTT TRBV7-9 15 TRBD1 TRBJ1-5 .
CASSLMISGELFF TGTGCCAGCAGTTTAATGATTTCCGGGGAGCTGTTTTTT TRBV27 13 . TRBJ2-2 .
CASNVASSFTALQPQHF TGTGCCAGCAACGTTGCCAGCAGTTTCACAGCCCTTCAGCCCCAGCATTTT TRBV28 17 . TRBJ1-5 .
CASSSAPGETHYGYTF TGCGCCAGCAGCTCAGCCCCAGGGGAAACGCACTATGGCTACACCTTC TRBV5-1 16 . TRBJ1-2 .
CASSSRTEKSYEQYF TGCGCCAGCAGCTCCAGGACAGAAAAGTCCTACGAGCAGTACTTC TRBV5-1 15 . TRBJ2-7 .
CASSLQQSYEQYF TGTGCCAGCAGTTTACAACAGAGCTACGAGCAGTACTTC TRBV27 13 . TRBJ2-7 .
CASSLGTGGGTEAFF TGTGCCAGCAGCTTAGGGACAGGGGGAGGCACTGAAGCTTTCTTT TRBV7-3 15 TRBD1 TRBJ1-1 few
CASSHEAANTEAFF TGCGCCAGCAGCCACGAGGCGGCGAACACTGAAGCTTTCTTT TRBV4-1 14 . TRBJ1-1 few
CASSLRWGPDYGYTF TGTGCCAGCAGTCTACGATGGGGGCCCGACTATGGCTACACCTTC TRBV6-1 15 . TRBJ1-2 .
CAWGSTGYEQYF TGTGCCTGGGGGAGTACGGGCTACGAGCAGTACTTC TRBV30 12 . TRBJ2-7 .
CASRLAGADEQFF TGTGCCAGCAGGCTAGCGGGGGCCGATGAGCAGTTCTTC TRBV7-9 13 TRBD2 TRBJ2-1 .
CASSYTGTDTQYF TGTGCCAGCAGTTACACGGGGACAGATACGCAGTATTTT TRBV6-5 13 . TRBJ2-3 few
CASRLLAGDQNEQFF TGTGCCAGCAGACTACTAGCGGGAGACCAGAATGAGCAGTTCTTC TRBV2 15 TRBD2 TRBJ2-1 .
CASSLQGGEGNEQFF TGCGCCAGCAGCTTACAGGGGGGTGAAGGCAATGAGCAGTTCTTC TRBV5-1 15 TRBD1 TRBJ2-1 .
CASSHPAVSQETQYF TGTGCCAGCAGCCATCCCGCCGTGAGCCAAGAGACCCAGTACTTC TRBV7-9 15 . TRBJ2-5 .
CASSLREGEPQHF TGTGCCAGCAGCCTAAGGGAGGGGGAGCCCCAGCATTTT TRBV25-1 13 . TRBJ1-5 .